These 19 T cell receptor beta chains share one sample of origin, sequenced in a study of cytomegalovirus exposure and HLA in healthy donors. Data came from immunoSEQ multiplex PCR; TCRdb stores just in-frame clones and leaves some out. The sample carries over 110,000 clones, roughly nine tenths recorded once. The source material was PBMCs. All receptors derive from a man between 18 and 29 years old in good health and CMV-seronegative.

The chain has TRBV19 and TRBJ2-7; 10 positions match TRBD1. J gave up 2 bases and V 3 bases, and 1 base lay outside the gene matches. The CDR3 covers 14 residues. Germline assignment: CDR1 LNHDA and CDR2 SQIVND (reference sequence). CDR3 amino acids: CASSIGQGAYEQYF. In nucleotides, the CDR3 is TGTGCCAGTAGTATTGGACAGGGGGCCTACGAGCAGTACTTC.

The DNA for the CDR3 is TGCGCCAGCAGCCAAGGGACACTCTACGAGCAGTACTTC. It yields the protein CASSQGTLYEQYF. This chain uses TRBV4-3 with TRBJ2-7, with D perhaps TRBD1 (5 bases). Germline V gene lookup returns CDR1 LGHNA and CDR2 YSLEER. CDR3 size: 13 residues. With 1 base removed from V and 3 bases from J, the gap between germline ends came to 7 bases.

The sample holds a few counts of this clone. The gene calls are TRBV6-1 and TRBJ2-1, with a possible D match to TRBD1 (5 bases). Trimming left V 2 bases short and J 8 bases short, with 10 bases between. The CDR3 has 13 residues. From germline, CDR1 is MNHNS and CDR2 SASEGT. The CDR3 loop is CASSEQGIHEQFF. CDR3 nucleotide sequence: TGTGCCAGCAGTGAACAGGGTATCCATGAGCAGTTCTTC.

The V and J genes are TRBV27 and TRBJ2-1, with TRBD2 matching over 12 bases. J was trimmed by 2 bases and V by 3 bases; bases with no gene match: 2. Looked up from germline, CDR1 is MNHEY and CDR2 is SMNVEV (reference sequence). This CDR3 region has 16 residues. CDR3 region: CASSFLAGGPYNEQFF. Here the CDR3 DNA reads TGTGCCAGCAGTTTCCTAGCGGGAGGGCCCTACAATGAGCAGTTCTTC.

The CDR3 DNA reads TGCGCCAGCAGCCCCATGGGACCAGGGGGTGTTAGCAATCAGCCCCAGCATTTT. It codes for CASSPMGPGGVSNQPQHF. J is TRBJ1-5 and V is TRBV5-1; 7 bases are shared with TRBD1. The CDR3 totals 18 residues. CDR1 is SGHRS and CDR2 is YFSETQ in the germline V gene. The V and J ends lost 4 bases and 0 bases, in that order; junction bases with no gene match: 13.

The V gene is TRBV7-9, the J gene TRBJ1-1; D is perhaps TRBD1 (5 bases). The V gene lost 7 bases and the J gene lost 0 bases, with 18 bases spanning the gap. The CDR3 totals 16 residues. CDR1 is SEHNR, CDR2 FQNEAQ, per germline (reference sequence). CDR3 nucleotide sequence: TGTGCCAGCACCTATAGCGGGGGGAGCATGAACACTGAAGCTTTCTTT. Translating gives CASTYSGGSMNTEAFF. Full variable domain (remainder filled in from reference TRBV7-9 and TRBJ1-1): DTGVSQNPRHKITKRGQNVTFRCDPISEHNRLYWYRQTLGQGPEFLTYFQNEAQLEKSRLLSDRFSAERPKGSFSTLEIQRTEQGDSAMYLCASTYSGGSMNTEAFFGQGTRLTVV.

This rearrangement joins TRBV4-1 to TRBJ2-7; TRBD2 aligns across 12 bases. The germline V gene has CDR1 MGHRA and CDR2 YSYEKL. CDR3 size: 16 residues. After removal of 3 bases from V and 3 bases from J, the junction contained 6 bases not matched to a gene. CDR3 residues: CASSHVTSGGFYEQYF. CDR3 nucleotides: TGCGCCAGCAGCCATGTCACTAGCGGGGGGTTCTACGAGCAGTACTTC.

V usage is TRBV7-2 and J usage is TRBJ1-5, with a weak D call TRBD1 (6 bases). Trimming stripped 1 base from V and 13 bases from J, with 17 bases between. From germline, CDR1 is SGHTA and CDR2 FQGNSA. CDR3 length: 14 amino acids. CDR3 sequence: CASSLEVNREGQHF. The CDR3 nucleotides read TGTGCCAGCAGCTTAGAAGTTAACAGGGAGGGACAGCATTTT.

The chain uses TRBV5-1 and TRBJ2-1; 14 bases are a match to TRBD2. The J segment lost 10 bases and the V segment lost 4 bases, leaving 7 bases of the junction unmatched. The CDR3 runs to 15 residues. CDR1 is SGHRS and CDR2 is YFSETQ in the germline V gene. CDR3 bases: TGCGCCAGCAGCCCGACTAGCGGGGGGGCAGGGGAGCAGTTCTTC. It codes for CASSPTSGGAGEQFF. Combining the CDR3 with reference TRBV5-1 and TRBJ2-1 gives the whole variable domain KAGVTQTPRYLIKTRGQQVTLSCSPISGHRSVSWYQQTPGQGLQFLFEYFSETQRNKGNFPGRFSGRQFSNSRSEMNVSTLELGDSALYLCASSPTSGGAGEQFFGPGTRLTVL.

V is TRBV30 and J is TRBJ1-2; TRBD1 might be the D (5 bases). From germline, CDR1 is GTSNPN and CDR2 SVGIG (reference sequence). V lost 0 bases and J lost 8, with 10 bases in between. This CDR3 is 12 amino acids long. The CDR3: CAWSVGAAGYTF. CDR3 nucleotide sequence: TGTGCCTGGAGTGTAGGGGCAGCAGGCTACACCTTC.

This clone was seen a few times. The chain joins TRBV2 to TRBJ1-1; tentatively, D is TRBD1 (5 bases). The CDR3 has 13 residues. CDR1 is SNHLY, CDR2 FYNNEI, per germline. V was shortened by 4 bases and J by 4 bases, with 10 bases between the two germline ends. This chain's CDR3 is CASSAQGATEAFF. The CDR3 region has the DNA TGTGCCAGCAGTGCGCAGGGCGCCACTGAAGCTTTCTTT.

The V and J genes are TRBV7-8 and TRBJ2-1, with 11 bases that match TRBD2. The J segment lost 6 bases and the V segment lost 5 bases, leaving 15 bases of the junction unmatched. Germline V CDR1 and CDR2: SGHVS, FQNEAQ. The CDR3 runs 18 residues. CDR3 amino acids: CASSPARRLAGRGNEQFF. The CDR3 DNA is TGTGCCAGCAGCCCCGCGCGGCGACTAGCGGGAAGAGGCAATGAGCAGTTCTTC.

This chain uses TRBV19 with TRBJ1-6; TRBD1 matches at 10 bases. The CDR3 contains 16 residues. After removal of 0 bases from V and 7 bases from J, the junction contained 3 bases not matched to a gene. Germline assignment: CDR1 LNHDA and CDR2 SQIVND (reference sequence). CDR3 residues: CASSIDLGQGNSPLHF. CDR3 nucleotides: TGTGCCAGTAGTATAGATCTGGGACAGGGGAATTCACCCCTCCACTTT.

The chain recombines TRBV23-1 with TRBJ1-5, with 10 bases that match TRBD1. TRBV23-1 is annotated as an ORF whose role is uncertain. The CDR3 is 17 residues long. V shed 0 bases and J 4 bases; nucleotides not matched to a gene: 6. The CDR3 sequence: CASSQSWDRGGNQPQHF. CDR3 nucleotide sequence: TGCGCCAGCAGTCAATCATGGGACAGGGGTGGAAATCAGCCCCAGCATTTT.

The rearrangement joins TRBV18 to TRBJ2-1; 7 bases agree with TRBD2. This CDR3 is built from 13 residues. Looked up from germline, CDR1 is KGHSH and CDR2 is LQKENI. Trimming at V came to 5 bases and at J to 12 bases, leaving 10 bases not matched to a gene. CDR3 DNA sequence: TGTGCCAGCTCATCGGACCCGGGAGGCGGGCAGTTCTTC. Amino acid sequence: CASSSDPGGGQFF.

The chain carries TRBV10-3 and TRBJ2-7; 9 bases are shared with TRBD2. Trimming cost V 7 bases and J 4 bases; bases outside gene matches: 8. The germline V gene has CDR1 ENHRY and CDR2 SYGVKD. This CDR3 region has 14 residues. The CDR3, as DNA: TGTGCCATCATGATAGAGCGGGGGGAATACGAGCAGTACTTC. This codes for CAIMIERGEYEQYF.

The chain carries TRBV6-1 and TRBJ1-2; D unresolved. CDR1 MNHNS and CDR2 SASEGT come from the germline V gene. The CDR3 sequence is 14 residues long. The ends were cut back, 7 bases at V and 0 bases at J, with 12 bases in the middle. The CDR3 loop reads CASKDEGTNYGYTF. CDR3 DNA: TGTGCCAGCAAAGACGAGGGAACTAACTATGGCTACACCTTC.

The chain links TRBV11-2 to TRBJ2-5, with D tentatively TRBD2 (6 bases). The CDR3 consists of 17 residues. The V end lost 0 bases, the J end lost 2 bases, and 16 bases lay between the germline ends. Germline loops: CDR1 SGHAT, CDR2 FQNNGV. The CDR3 region is CASSLDPTPGGQETQYF. The CDR3 nucleotides are TGTGCCAGCAGCTTAGATCCTACACCCGGAGGGCAAGAGACCCAGTACTTC.

The CDR3 DNA is TGTGCCAGCAGCGTAGCGTCCCGACTCGTTGGCTACACCTTC. Protein sequence: CASSVASRLVGYTF. The chain joins TRBV9 to TRBJ1-2, with D unclear. V was shortened by 0 bases and J by 7 bases, with 13 bases between the two germline ends. The CDR3 contains 14 residues. Germline CDR1 SGDLS, CDR2 YYNGEE. Together with reference TRBV9 and TRBJ1-2, the CDR3 gives the full variable domain: DSGVTQTPKHLITATGQRVTLRCSPRSGDLSVYWYQQSLDQGLQFLIQYYNGEERAKGNILERFSAQQFPDLHSELNLSSLELGDSALYFCASSVASRLVGYTFGSGTRLTVV.